This entry features one TCR beta chain sequence. This CDR3 has 17 residues. The germline gives CDR1 MNHEY, CDR2 SMNVEV (reference sequence). The V gene end was trimmed by 6 bases and the J gene end by 4 bases; junction bases not matched to a gene: 12. The data stem from a study of shared clonotypes between healthy human individuals. CD45RO-negative, CCR7-positively selected cells formed the naive CD8 fraction, excluding terminally differentiated effector memory CD45RA+ cells. Profiling relied on immunoSEQ multiplex PCR, and the TCRdb table lists in-frame clones only, not all of them. This table has about 2.1 million clones, just under 95% appearing once.

The sequencing sample was made of naive CD8+ T cells from PBMCs. The V call is TRBV27, the J call TRBJ2-3, with 11 bases fitting TRBD2. This sequence was found in a man in his late teens or twenties in good health. Some clones in this sample may be carry-over from other donors' samples. CDR3 amino acids: CASRLRRLAGYADTQYF. CDR3 nucleotides: TGTGCCAGCAGGCTTCGTCGACTAGCGGGATACGCAGATACGCAGTATTTT.